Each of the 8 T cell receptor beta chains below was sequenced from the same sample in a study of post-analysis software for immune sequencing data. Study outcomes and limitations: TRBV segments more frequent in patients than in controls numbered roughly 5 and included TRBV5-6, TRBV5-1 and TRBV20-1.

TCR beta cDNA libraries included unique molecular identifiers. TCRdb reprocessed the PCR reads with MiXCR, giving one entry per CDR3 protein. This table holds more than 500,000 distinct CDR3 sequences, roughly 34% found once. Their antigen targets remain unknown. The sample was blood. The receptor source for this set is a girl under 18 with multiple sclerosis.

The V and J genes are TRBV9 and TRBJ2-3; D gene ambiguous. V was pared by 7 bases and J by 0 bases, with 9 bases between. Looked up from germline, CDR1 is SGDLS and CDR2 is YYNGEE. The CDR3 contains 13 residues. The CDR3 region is CASGWGSTDTQYF. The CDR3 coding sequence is TGTGCCAGCGGGTGGGGTAGCACAGATACGCAGTATTTT.

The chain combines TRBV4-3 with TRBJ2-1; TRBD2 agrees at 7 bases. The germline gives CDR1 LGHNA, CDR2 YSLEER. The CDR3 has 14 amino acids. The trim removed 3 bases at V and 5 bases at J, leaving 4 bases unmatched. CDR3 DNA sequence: TGCGCCAGCAGCCAGGTGCGGGGGAACAATGAGCAGTTCTTC. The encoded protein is CASSQVRGNNEQFF.

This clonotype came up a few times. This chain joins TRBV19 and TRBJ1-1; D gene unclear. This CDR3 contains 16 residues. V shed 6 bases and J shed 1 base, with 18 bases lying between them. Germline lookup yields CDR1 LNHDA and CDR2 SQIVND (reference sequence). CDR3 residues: CASSLPGRWENTEAFF. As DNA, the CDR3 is TGTGCCAGTAGCTTGCCGGGCCGATGGGAGAACACTGAAGCTTTCTTT.

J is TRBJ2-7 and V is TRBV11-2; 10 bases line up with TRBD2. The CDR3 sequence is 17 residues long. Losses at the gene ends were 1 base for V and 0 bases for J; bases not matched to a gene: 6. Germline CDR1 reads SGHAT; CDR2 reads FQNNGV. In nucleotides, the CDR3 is TGTGCCAGCAGCTTAGGTAGCGGGGGGCCCGACTCCTACGAGCAGTACTTC. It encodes CASSLGSGGPDSYEQYF.

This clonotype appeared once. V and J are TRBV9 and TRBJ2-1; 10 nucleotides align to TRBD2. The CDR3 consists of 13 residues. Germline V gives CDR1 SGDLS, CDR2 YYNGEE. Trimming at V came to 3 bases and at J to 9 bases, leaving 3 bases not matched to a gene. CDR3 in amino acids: CASSEAGGSEQFF. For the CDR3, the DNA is TGTGCCAGCAGCGAAGCGGGGGGGAGTGAGCAGTTCTTC.

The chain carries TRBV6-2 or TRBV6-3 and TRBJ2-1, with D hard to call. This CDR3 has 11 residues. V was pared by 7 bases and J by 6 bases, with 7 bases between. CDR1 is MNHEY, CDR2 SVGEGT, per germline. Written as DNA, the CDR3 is TGTGCCAGCAACTTAGCCAATGAGCAGTTCTTC. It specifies CASNLANEQFF.

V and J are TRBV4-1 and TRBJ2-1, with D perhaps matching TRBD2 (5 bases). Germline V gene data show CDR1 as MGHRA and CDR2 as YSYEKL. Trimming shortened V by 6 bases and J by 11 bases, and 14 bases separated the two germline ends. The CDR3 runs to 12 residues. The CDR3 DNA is TGCGCCAGCAGTCAGAGAGGGCCTCAGCAGTTCTTC. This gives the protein CASSQRGPQQFF.

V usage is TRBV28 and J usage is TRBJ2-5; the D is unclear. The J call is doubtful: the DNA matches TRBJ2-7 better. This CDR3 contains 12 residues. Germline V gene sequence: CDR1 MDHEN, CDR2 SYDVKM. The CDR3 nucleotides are TGTGCCAGCAGCCCTGTCTGGGGCGAGCAGTACTTC. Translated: CASSPVWGEQYF.